The 27 T cell receptor beta chains listed next were all sequenced from one sample in a study of CD8+ T cells in alopecia areata. The authors extracted RNA and reverse transcribed it into cDNA as the sequencing template. Using immunoSEQ multiplex PCR, the repertoire was profiled, and TCRdb retains in-frame clones only, with some absent. The sample records about 14,000 clones, under 65% being singletons. Researchers gathered lesional scalp punch biopsies and peripheral blood from patients with alopecia areata. Sequences were derived from skin, sampled at week 0. These receptors were collected from a human donor with alopecia areata.

The chain links TRBV29-1 to TRBJ1-3, with D perhaps TRBD1 (5 bases). The CDR3 consists of 14 residues. The ends were cut back, 3 bases at V and 4 bases at J, with 13 bases in the middle. Germline lookup yields CDR1 SQVTM and CDR2 ANQGSEA. The CDR3 loop is CSVEERGRGNTIYF. DNA of the CDR3: TGCAGCGTTGAGGAGAGGGGCCGGGGAAACACCATATATTTT.

V gene TRBV19 combines with J gene TRBJ2-1; TRBD2 matches 8 bases. CDR3 size: 16 residues. Germline values: CDR1 LNHDA, CDR2 SQIVND (reference sequence). With 9 bases clipped from V and 10 bases from J, the junction kept 20 bases outside the gene matches. The chain's CDR3 is CASHDPGTRGSGEQFF. CDR3 bases: TGTGCCAGCCACGACCCCGGGACTAGGGGCTCCGGGGAGCAGTTCTTC.

This clone was seen a handful of times. The chain links TRBV2 to TRBJ2-6; TRBD1 or TRBD2 may be the D gene (6 bases each). CDR3 length: 17 residues. Germline V gene data show CDR1 as SNHLY and CDR2 as FYNNEI. The V end was cut by 6 bases, the J end by 1 base, with 16 bases between. Here the CDR3 DNA reads TGTGCCAGCAGCGAGGCCGGGGGCTATTCTGGGGCCAACGTCCTGACTTTC. Protein: CASSEAGGYSGANVLTF.

The rearrangement uses TRBV2 and TRBJ1-1, with TRBD1 as a possible D gene (5 bases). This CDR3 is 15 amino acids long. Germline V gene lookup returns CDR1 SNHLY and CDR2 FYNNEI. V was shortened by 5 bases and J by 4 bases, with 17 bases between the two germline ends. CDR3 coding DNA: TGTGCCAGCAGTCCCTTGAGGGGCAGAGCCACTGAAGCTTTCTTT. Translated: CASSPLRGRATEAFF.

CDR3 DNA: TGTGCCAGCAGTCACAGGGATAGCACAGATACGCAGTATTTT. Its translation is CASSHRDSTDTQYF. V and J are TRBV6-6 and TRBJ2-3; D is perhaps TRBD1 (6 bases). This CDR3 spans 14 amino acids. Germline CDR1 and CDR2: MNHNY and SVGAGI (reference sequence). The ends were cut back, 5 bases at V and 0 bases at J, with 9 bases in the middle.

The chain joins TRBV19 to TRBJ2-5; D is undetermined. The V gene lost 3 bases and the J gene lost 5 bases, with 4 bases spanning the gap. There are 11 residues in the CDR3. The germline V gene has CDR1 LNHDA and CDR2 SQIVND (reference sequence). The CDR3 loop is CASSMGETQYF. The CDR3 DNA reads TGTGCCAGTAGTATGGGGGAGACCCAGTACTTC.

The chain recombines TRBV11-2 with TRBJ1-1; TRBD1 matches 7 bases. J lost 1 base, V lost 5 bases, and 10 bases had no gene match. CDR1 SGHAT and CDR2 FQNNGV come from the germline V gene. The CDR3 is made up of 16 amino acids. The CDR3 coding sequence is TGTGCCAGCAGCCCACTCGCAGGGGGAAAGAACACTGAAGCTTTCTTT. Encoded protein: CASSPLAGGKNTEAFF.

This clone was recorded a few times. J is TRBJ1-1 and V is TRBV6-6, with no clear D. V lost 2 bases, J lost 6 bases, and 10 bases lay in between. The CDR3 loop spans 13 amino acids. Germline V gives CDR1 MNHNY, CDR2 SVGAGI (reference sequence). CDR3 DNA sequence: TGTGCCAGCAGTTACGGAGGGCTCCCTGAAGCTTTCTTT. It translates to CASSYGGLPEAFF.

The chain combines TRBV7-8 with TRBJ1-3; no firm D call. With 1 base removed from V and 0 bases from J, the gap between germline ends came to 10 bases. This CDR3 contains 16 residues. Germline CDR1 is SGHVS and CDR2 is FQNEAQ. The CDR3 DNA reads as TGTGCCAGCAGCTTAGATCTGGCACGCTCTGGAAACACCATATATTTT. Translated, it gives CASSLDLARSGNTIYF.

V is TRBV25-1 and J is TRBJ2-7; D not resolved. Trimming took off 3 bases at V and 2 bases at J, with 11 bases between the two ends. The length of the CDR3 is 14 residues. The germline V gene has CDR1 MGHDK and CDR2 SYGVNS. The CDR3: CASSDLSTAYEQYF. The CDR3, as DNA: TGTGCCAGCAGTGATTTGTCGACCGCCTACGAGCAGTACTTC.

The chain recombines TRBV4-1 with TRBJ1-4, with a possible D match to TRBD1 (6 bases). Looked up from germline, CDR1 is MGHRA and CDR2 is YSYEKL. The CDR3 extends over 18 amino acids. Trimming stripped 0 bases from V and 6 bases from J, with 20 bases between. The CDR3 DNA follows: TGCGCCAGCAGCCAAGATCTCGGGGGGGCAGCTGGGGATGAAAAACTGTTTTTT. It yields the protein CASSQDLGGAAGDEKLFF.

The CDR3 DNA sequence: TGCAGCGTCGCCCGTTCTACCCTGGAGACCCAGTACTTC. It encodes CSVARSTLETQYF. The chain employs TRBV29-1 and TRBJ2-5; D is uncertain. The CDR3 covers 13 residues. Deletions cut 6 bases from V and 5 bases from J, with 16 bases between. Germline loops: CDR1 SQVTM, CDR2 ANQGSEA.

This chain uses TRBV5-5 with TRBJ1-3; TRBD1 is a possible D gene (5 bases). V lost 3 bases and J lost 0, with 7 bases in between. The CDR3 consists of 14 residues. From germline, CDR1 is SGHKS and CDR2 YYEKEE (reference sequence). Written as DNA, the CDR3 is TGTGCCAGCAGCTGGGACGGCTCTGGAAACACCATATATTTT. Translated, it gives CASSWDGSGNTIYF.

The J gene is TRBJ2-7, the V gene TRBV28; 7 bases map to TRBD2. The CDR3 loop spans 19 amino acids. CDR1 and CDR2 (germline): MDHEN, SYDVKM. V lost 2 bases, J lost 2 bases, and 18 bases stayed unmatched. The CDR3 is CASSLVLFRDSSGTYEQYF. In DNA, the CDR3 is TGTGCCAGCAGTTTAGTTCTTTTCCGGGACTCTAGCGGAACCTACGAGCAGTACTTC.

This chain joins TRBV28 and TRBJ1-2; TRBD1 agrees at 7 bases. V lost 7 bases and J lost 4; bases outside the gene matches: 9. Germline values: CDR1 MDHEN, CDR2 SYDVKM. This CDR3 contains 14 residues. In nucleotides, the CDR3 is TGTGCCAGCAACCAAGGACAGGCGGGCTATGGCTACACCTTC. Translated, it gives CASNQGQAGYGYTF.

This clone has just a few counts. The chain has TRBV5-5 and TRBJ1-1; D gene ambiguous. The CDR3 consists of 13 residues. Trimming cost V 7 bases and J 1 base, with 11 bases left between them. CDR1 and CDR2 (germline): SGHKS, YYEKEE (reference sequence). The DNA for the CDR3 is TGTGCCAGCCGTTGGATGCAGAACACTGAAGCTTTCTTT. Its translation: CASRWMQNTEAFF. Filled out from reference TRBV5-5 and TRBJ1-1, the complete variable domain reads DAGVTQSPTHLIKTRGQQVTLRCSPISGHKSVSWYQQVLGQGPQFIFQYYEKEERGRGNFPDRFSARQFPNYSSELNVNALLLGDSALYLCASRWMQNTEAFFGQGTRLTVV.

A few counts support this clone. The CDR3 nucleotides are TGTGCCAGCAGCCGATATGACAGGGCCCTATTCTACGAGCAGTACTTC. Protein sequence: CASSRYDRALFYEQYF. The rearrangement joins TRBV5-8 to TRBJ2-7, with 7 bases identical to TRBD1. This CDR3 contains 16 residues. Germline V gene data show CDR1 as SGHTS and CDR2 as YDEGEE. After removal of 4 bases from V and 3 bases from J, the junction contained 13 bases not matched to a gene.

The chain has TRBV7-9 and TRBJ1-6, with 8 bases lining up with TRBD1. This CDR3 spans 14 amino acids. CDR1 and CDR2 (germline): SEHNR, FQNEAQ (reference sequence). V shed 5 bases and J 10 bases; nucleotides not matched to a gene: 7. The CDR3 sequence is CASSPQGVLSPLHF. The CDR3 DNA sequence: TGTGCCAGCAGCCCACAGGGGGTTTTGTCACCCCTCCACTTT. Full variable domain (missing parts from reference TRBV7-9 and TRBJ1-6): DTGVSQNPRHKITKRGQNVTFRCDPISEHNRLYWYRQTLGQGPEFLTYFQNEAQLEKSRLLSDRFSAERPKGSFSTLEIQRTEQGDSAMYLCASSPQGVLSPLHFGNGTRLTVT.

The rearrangement uses TRBV28 and TRBJ1-2; D is unclear. The CDR3 contains 12 residues. V dropped 5 bases and J dropped 4 bases, with 8 bases sitting between them. Germline V lookup: CDR1 MDHEN, CDR2 SYDVKM. The CDR3 loop reads CASSDDIYGYTF. In nucleotides, the CDR3 is TGTGCCAGCAGTGATGACATCTATGGCTACACCTTC.

In its sample, this clone was seen a few times. The same CDR3 is also encoded by other DNA sequences in this sample. This chain links TRBV4-3 with TRBJ2-2, with TRBD2 matching over 8 bases. Germline CDR1 and CDR2: LGHNA and YSLEER. The CDR3 contains 16 residues. V lost 1 base, J lost 7 bases, and 8 bases stayed unmatched. CDR3 protein: CASSQGYSGVVGELFF. CDR3 bases: TGCGCCAGCAGCCAAGGGTATAGCGGGGTAGTCGGGGAGCTGTTTTTT.

This chain connects TRBV7-9 to TRBJ1-2; a weak D match, TRBD1 (6 bases). Trimming left V 5 bases short and J 8 bases short, with 21 bases between. The CDR3 extends over 15 amino acids. Germline loops: CDR1 SEHNR, CDR2 FQNEAQ (reference sequence). CDR3 sequence reads: CASSPAPTGVGGYTF. DNA of the CDR3: TGTGCCAGCAGCCCCGCGCCGACAGGAGTAGGGGGCTACACCTTC.

This clone was counted a single time. The J gene is TRBJ2-5, the V gene TRBV7-2; TRBD2 agrees at 12 bases. With the DNA end fitting TRBJ2-7 better, the J assignment may be wrong. The germline gives CDR1 SGHTA, CDR2 FQGNSA. This CDR3 has 15 residues. The CDR3 region has the DNA TGTGCCAGCAGCCGACGACTAGCGGGGGACTACGAGCAGTACTTC. Its translation is CASSRRLAGDYEQYF.

The chain is built from TRBV6-5 and TRBJ1-5; the D gene is possibly TRBD1 (5 bases). The CDR3 is 15 residues long. The V end lost 2 bases, the J end lost 5 bases, and 13 bases lay between the germline ends. The germline gives CDR1 MNHEY, CDR2 SVGAGI. DNA for the CDR3: TGTGCCAGCAGTTACACGGGGATAGGGGATCAGCCCCAGCATTTT. It codes for CASSYTGIGDQPQHF.

The chain couples TRBV11-3 to TRBJ2-5, with TRBD1 matching 10 bases. The J call may be incorrect, as the DNA end agrees better with TRBJ2-7. CDR1 SGHNT and CDR2 YENEEA come from the germline V gene. The CDR3 totals 14 residues. In DNA form, the CDR3 reads TGTGCCAGCAGCCAGGACAGGGGGTCCTACGAGCAGTACTTC. Encoded protein: CASSQDRGSYEQYF.

This clone occurred a few times. The J gene is TRBJ2-2, the V gene TRBV6-1; D not resolved. The CDR3 sequence is 13 residues long. Germline CDR1 MNHNS, CDR2 SASEGT. V was shortened by 5 bases and J by 5 bases, with 9 bases between the two germline ends. The CDR3 sequence: CASSSRKTGELFF. CDR3 sequence (DNA): TGTGCCAGCAGTTCGCGGAAGACCGGGGAGCTGTTTTTT.

This clone is deemed medium-sized. The V gene is TRBV4-1, the J gene TRBJ1-1; D is ambiguous. Germline V lookup: CDR1 MGHRA, CDR2 YSYEKL. Trimming removed 1 base from V and 3 bases from J, with 15 bases in between. The length of the CDR3 is 16 residues. CDR3 sequence reads: CASSQVYPGEDTEAFF. CDR3 in DNA: TGCGCCAGCAGCCAAGTATATCCCGGTGAGGACACTGAAGCTTTCTTT.

The rearrangement links TRBV14 to TRBJ1-1; no clear D. Germline-derived CDR1 and CDR2 are SGHDN and FVKESK. The CDR3 has 15 amino acids. Trimming stripped 2 bases from V and 1 base from J, with 11 bases between. The CDR3 protein is CASSQQKDPNTEAFF. CDR3 nucleotides: TGTGCCAGCAGCCAACAAAAGGATCCGAACACTGAAGCTTTCTTT.